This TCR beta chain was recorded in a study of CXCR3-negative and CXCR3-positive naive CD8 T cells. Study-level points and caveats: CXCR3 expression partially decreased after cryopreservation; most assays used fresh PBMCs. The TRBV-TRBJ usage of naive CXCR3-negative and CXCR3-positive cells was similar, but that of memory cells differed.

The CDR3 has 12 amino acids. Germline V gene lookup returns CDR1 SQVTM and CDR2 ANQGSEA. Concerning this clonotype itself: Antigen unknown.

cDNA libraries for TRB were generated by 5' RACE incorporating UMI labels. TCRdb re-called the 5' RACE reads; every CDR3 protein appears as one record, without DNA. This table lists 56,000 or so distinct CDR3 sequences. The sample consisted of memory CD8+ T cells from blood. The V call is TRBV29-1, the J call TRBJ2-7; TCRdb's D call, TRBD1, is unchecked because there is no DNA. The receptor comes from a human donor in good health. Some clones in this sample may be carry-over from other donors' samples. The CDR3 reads CSVEGKPGEQYF.